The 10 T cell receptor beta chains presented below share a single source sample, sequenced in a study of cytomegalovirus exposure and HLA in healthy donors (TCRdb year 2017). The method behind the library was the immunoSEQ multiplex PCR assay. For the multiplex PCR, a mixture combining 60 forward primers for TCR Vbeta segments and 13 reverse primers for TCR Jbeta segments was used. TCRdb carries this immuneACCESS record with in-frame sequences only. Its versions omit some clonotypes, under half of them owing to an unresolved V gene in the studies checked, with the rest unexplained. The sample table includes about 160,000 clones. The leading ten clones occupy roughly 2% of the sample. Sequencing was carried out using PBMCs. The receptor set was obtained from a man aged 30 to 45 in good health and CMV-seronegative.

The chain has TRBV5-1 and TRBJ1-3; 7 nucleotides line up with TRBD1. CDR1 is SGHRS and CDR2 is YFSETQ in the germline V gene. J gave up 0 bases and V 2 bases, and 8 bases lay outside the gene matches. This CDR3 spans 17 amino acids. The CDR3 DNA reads TGCGCCAGCAGCTTTACAGGGGTCCCTGGCTCTGGAAACACCATATATTTT. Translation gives CASSFTGVPGSGNTIYF.

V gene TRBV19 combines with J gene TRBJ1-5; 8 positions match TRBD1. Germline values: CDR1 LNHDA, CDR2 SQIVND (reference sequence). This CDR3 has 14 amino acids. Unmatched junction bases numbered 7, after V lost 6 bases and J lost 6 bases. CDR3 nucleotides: TGTGCCAGTAGAGGACAGGGCGGGGTTCAGCCCCAGCATTTT. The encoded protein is CASRGQGGVQPQHF.

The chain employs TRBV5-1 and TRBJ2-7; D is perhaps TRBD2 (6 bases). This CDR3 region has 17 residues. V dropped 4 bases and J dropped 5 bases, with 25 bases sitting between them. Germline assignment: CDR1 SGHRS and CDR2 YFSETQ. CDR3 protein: CASSPSEGTRTGNEQYF. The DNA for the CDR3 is TGCGCCAGCAGCCCCTCGGAGGGGACCAGGACCGGGAACGAGCAGTACTTC. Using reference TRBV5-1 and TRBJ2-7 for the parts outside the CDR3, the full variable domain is KAGVTQTPRYLIKTRGQQVTLSCSPISGHRSVSWYQQTPGQGLQFLFEYFSETQRNKGNFPGRFSGRQFSNSRSEMNVSTLELGDSALYLCASSPSEGTRTGNEQYFGPGTRLTVT.

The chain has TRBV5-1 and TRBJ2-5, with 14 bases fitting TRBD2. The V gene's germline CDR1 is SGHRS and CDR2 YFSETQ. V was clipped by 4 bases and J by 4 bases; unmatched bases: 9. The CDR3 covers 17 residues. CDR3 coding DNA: TGCGCCAGCAGCGGGGGGACTAGCGGGGGAGTCGGAGAGACCCAGTACTTC. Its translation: CASSGGTSGGVGETQYF.

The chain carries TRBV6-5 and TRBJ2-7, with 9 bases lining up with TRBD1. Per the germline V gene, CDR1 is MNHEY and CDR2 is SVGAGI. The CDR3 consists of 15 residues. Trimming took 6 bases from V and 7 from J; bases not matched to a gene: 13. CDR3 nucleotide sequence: TGTGCCAGCAGCCGAAGGCGGGACAGGGCGCCGGAGCAGTACTTC. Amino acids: CASSRRRDRAPEQYF.

This chain's CDR3 is CASSPATSDLTDTQYF. The CDR3 DNA sequence: TGCGCCAGCAGCCCCGCGACTAGCGATTTAACAGATACGCAGTATTTT. The chain is built from TRBV5-1 and TRBJ2-3; 8 nucleotides line up with TRBD2. Germline CDR1 is SGHRS and CDR2 is YFSETQ. CDR3 length: 16 amino acids. J gave up 3 bases and V 4 bases, and 10 bases lay outside the gene matches.

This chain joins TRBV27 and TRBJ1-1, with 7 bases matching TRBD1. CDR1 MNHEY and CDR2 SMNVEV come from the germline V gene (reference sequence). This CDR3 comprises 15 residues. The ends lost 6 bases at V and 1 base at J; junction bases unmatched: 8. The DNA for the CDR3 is TGTGCCAGCAGATTAGCCGGGACAGCGAACACTGAAGCTTTCTTT. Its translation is CASRLAGTANTEAFF.

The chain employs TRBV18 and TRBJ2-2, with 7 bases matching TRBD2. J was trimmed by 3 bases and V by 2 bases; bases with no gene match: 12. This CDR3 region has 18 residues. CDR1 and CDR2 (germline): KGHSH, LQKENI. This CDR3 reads CASSPSLASGRDTGELFF. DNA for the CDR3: TGTGCCAGCTCACCAAGTCTGGCTAGCGGCCGAGACACCGGGGAGCTGTTTTTT.

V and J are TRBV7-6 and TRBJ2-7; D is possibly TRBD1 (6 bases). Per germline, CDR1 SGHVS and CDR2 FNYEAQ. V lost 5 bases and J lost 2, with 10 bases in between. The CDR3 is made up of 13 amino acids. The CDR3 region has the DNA TGTGCCAGCAGCCGGGACATAACCTACGAGCAGTACTTC. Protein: CASSRDITYEQYF.

CDR3 sequence reads: CAWSRGPREITEAFF. The CDR3 DNA sequence: TGTGCCTGGAGCCGGGGACCACGGGAGATCACTGAAGCTTTCTTT. The rearrangement joins TRBV30 to TRBJ1-1; TRBD1 is a possible D gene (5 bases). V was pared by 3 bases and J by 4 bases, with 18 bases between. Germline V gives CDR1 GTSNPN, CDR2 SVGIG (reference sequence). There are 15 residues in the CDR3.